This T cell receptor (beta chain) was captured in a study of vaccination and CD4 T cells after COVID-19. On the study more broadly: Vaccination of participants consisted of two doses of either BNT162b2 or mRNA-1273 vaccine.

Treatment in this sample: roughly 10-day PBMC culture with coronavirus spike peptide pools or control peptides (ViraFEST assay). Trimming removed 2 bases at V and 0 bases at J, with 6 bases between. The CDR3 runs 14 residues. The germline CDR1 and CDR2 sequences are SGHTA and FQGTGA. Sequenced with the Oncomine TCR Beta short-read assay was DNA taken from cultured CD4+ T cells. TCRdb analysed the PCR reads with MiXCR anew, one entry per CDR3 protein. The sample has approximately 12,000 distinct CDR3 sequences, 55% to 60% seen once; the top ten hold approximately 15%. Concerning this clonotype itself: Antigen: not known.

Study-level results: Convalescent patients had a median roughly 86% of reactive clones appearing only post-vaccination. The median SARS-CoV-2-reactive clonotype number increased from 21 to 38, without statistical significance.

The rearrangement links TRBV7-3 to TRBJ2-3; D not resolved. This sequence originates from a human donor who had recovered from COVID-19. The sequencing input was CD4+ T cells from blood, cultured in vitro. The CDR3 DNA follows: TGTGCCAGCAGCTTAGGGTTAAGCACAGATACGCAGTATTTT. Its translation is CASSLGLSTDTQYF.